Listed here is a single TCR beta chain. This CDR3 has 17 amino acids. The data stem from a study of T cell responses to AZD1222 COVID-19 vaccine. Using immunoSEQ multiplex PCR, the repertoire was profiled, and TCRdb retains in-frame clones only, with some absent. The data contain tens of thousands of clones, about nine tenths of them singletons. This rearrangement joins TRBV21-1 to TRBJ1-4; the tabulated D call, TRBD1, remains unverified against the DNA. TRBV21-1 is reported as a pseudogene. The source material was peripheral blood, sampled on day 0 of AZD1222 vaccination. This receptor was taken from an adult in good health. The CDR3 loop reads CASSKGERGPTNEKLFF. In DNA, the CDR3 is TGTGCCAGCAGCAAAGGCGAGAGGGGGCCGACTAATGAAAAACTGTTTTTT.